This T cell receptor (beta chain) was sequenced for a study of OX40 agonist ivuxolimab in advanced cancers. The protocol was immunoSEQ multiplex PCR, while the TCRdb copy is restricted to in-frame clones and leaves out a portion. The sample includes about 110,000 clones, more than 85% of them seen just once. This TCR was recovered from an adult with an advanced solid tumor such as melanoma, head and neck, liver or kidney cancer. Sequenced here: CD4+ or CD8+ T cells sorted from blood, sampled in a trial of the OX40 agonist ivuxolimab.

The CDR3: CASSLEGQSYEQYF. The DNA for the CDR3 is TGTGCCAGCAGCTTAGAGGGACAGAGCTACGAGCAGTACTTC. The chain combines TRBV11-3 with TRBJ2-7, with TRBD1 identical over 7 bases. Trimming at V came to 0 bases and at J to 3 bases, leaving 2 bases not matched to a gene. Looked up from germline, CDR1 is SGHNT and CDR2 is YENEEA. The CDR3 spans 14 residues.